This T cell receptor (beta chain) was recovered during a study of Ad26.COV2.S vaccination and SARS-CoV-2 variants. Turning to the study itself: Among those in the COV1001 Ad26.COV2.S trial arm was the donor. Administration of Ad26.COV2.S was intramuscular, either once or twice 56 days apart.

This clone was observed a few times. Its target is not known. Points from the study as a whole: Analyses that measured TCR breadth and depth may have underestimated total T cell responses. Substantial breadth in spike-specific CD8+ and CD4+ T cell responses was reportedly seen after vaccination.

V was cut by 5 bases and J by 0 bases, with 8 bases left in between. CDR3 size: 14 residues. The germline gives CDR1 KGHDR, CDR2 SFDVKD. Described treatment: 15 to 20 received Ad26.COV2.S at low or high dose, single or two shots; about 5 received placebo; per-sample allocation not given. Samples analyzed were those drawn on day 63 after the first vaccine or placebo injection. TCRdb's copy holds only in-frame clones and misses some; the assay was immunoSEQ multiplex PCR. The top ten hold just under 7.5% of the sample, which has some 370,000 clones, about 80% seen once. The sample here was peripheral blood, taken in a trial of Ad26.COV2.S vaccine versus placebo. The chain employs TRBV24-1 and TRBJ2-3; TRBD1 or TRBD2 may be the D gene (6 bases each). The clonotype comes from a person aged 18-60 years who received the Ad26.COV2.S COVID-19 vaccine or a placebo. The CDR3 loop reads CATSGRGSTDTQYF. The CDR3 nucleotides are TGTGCCACCAGTGGGAGGGGGAGCACAGATACGCAGTATTTT.